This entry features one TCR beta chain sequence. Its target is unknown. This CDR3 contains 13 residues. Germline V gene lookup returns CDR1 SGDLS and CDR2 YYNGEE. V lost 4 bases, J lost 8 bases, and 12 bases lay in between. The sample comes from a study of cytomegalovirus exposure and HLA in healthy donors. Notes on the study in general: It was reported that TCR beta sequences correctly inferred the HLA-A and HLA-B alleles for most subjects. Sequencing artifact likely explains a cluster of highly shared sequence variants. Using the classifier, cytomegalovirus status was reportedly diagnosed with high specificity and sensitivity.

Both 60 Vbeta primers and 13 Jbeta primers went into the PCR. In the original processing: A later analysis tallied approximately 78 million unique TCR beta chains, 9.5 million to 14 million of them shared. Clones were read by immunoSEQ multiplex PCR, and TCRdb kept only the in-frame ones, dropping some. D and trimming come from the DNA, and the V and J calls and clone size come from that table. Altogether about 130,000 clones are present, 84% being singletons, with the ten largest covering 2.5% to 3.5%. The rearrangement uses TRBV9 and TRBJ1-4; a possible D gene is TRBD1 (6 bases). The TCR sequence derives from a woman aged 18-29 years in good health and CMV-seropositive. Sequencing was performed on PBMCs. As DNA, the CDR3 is TGTGCCAGCAGCAGGACAGAGGGCGAAAAACTGTTTTTT. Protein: CASSRTEGEKLFF.